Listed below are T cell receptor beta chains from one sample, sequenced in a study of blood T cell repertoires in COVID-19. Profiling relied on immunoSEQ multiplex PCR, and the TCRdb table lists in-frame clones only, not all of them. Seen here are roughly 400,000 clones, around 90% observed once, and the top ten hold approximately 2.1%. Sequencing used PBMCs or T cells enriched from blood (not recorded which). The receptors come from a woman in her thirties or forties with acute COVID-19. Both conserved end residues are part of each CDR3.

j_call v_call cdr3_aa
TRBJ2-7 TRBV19 CASSIRQGPSYEQYF
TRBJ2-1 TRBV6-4 CASSGVSSGEQFF
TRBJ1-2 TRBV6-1 CASSEAAVHTF
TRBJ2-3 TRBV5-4 CASSIDFTDTQYF
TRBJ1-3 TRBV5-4 CASSSKLQGADGNTIYF
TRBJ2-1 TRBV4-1 CASSHPLSPGGGRDEQFF
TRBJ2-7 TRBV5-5 CASSWEGFEQYF
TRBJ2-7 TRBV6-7 CASSSPHRGRDYEQYF
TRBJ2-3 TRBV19 CASSIDSGAGGTDTQYF
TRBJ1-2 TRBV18 CASSPSGENYGYTF
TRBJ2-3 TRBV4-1 CASRLWPGETSTDTQYF
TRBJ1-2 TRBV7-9 CASSVYRGATDYTF
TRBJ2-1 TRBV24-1 CATSGAGTSGFYNEQFF
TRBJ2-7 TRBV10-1 CASRGLERGEESSYEQYF
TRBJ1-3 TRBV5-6 CASSLYSSQNTIYF
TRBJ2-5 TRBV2 CASSVPGTSGLETQYF
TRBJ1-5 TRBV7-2 CASSPTGFYNQPQHF
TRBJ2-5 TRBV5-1 CASSLDNLRETQYF
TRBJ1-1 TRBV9 CASSVAVAVNTEAFF
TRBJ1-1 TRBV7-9 CASSPSDRGNTEAFF
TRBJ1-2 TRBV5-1 CASRLLLGQGDYGYTF
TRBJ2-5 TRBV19 CASRLSGGPQETQYF
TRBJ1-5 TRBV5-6 CASSLGWRGQPQHF
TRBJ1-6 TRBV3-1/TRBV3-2 CASSQERNPLHF
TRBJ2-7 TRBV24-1 CATSDSSGYGEQYF
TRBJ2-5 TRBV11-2 CASSLTRGAETQYF
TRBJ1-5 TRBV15 CATSRGDFGSNQPQHF
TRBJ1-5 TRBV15 CATSSQQGAQQPQHF
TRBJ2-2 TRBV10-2 CASSLGGGTGELFF
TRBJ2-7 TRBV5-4 CATSGTLSAEQYF
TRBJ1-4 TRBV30 CAYSQGEGQKLFF
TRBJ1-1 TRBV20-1 CSAYRLSEAFF
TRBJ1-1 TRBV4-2 CASSQRGGLPEAFF
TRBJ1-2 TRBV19 CASSVTGTGSTGYTF
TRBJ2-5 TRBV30 CAWRPGTGAGETQYF
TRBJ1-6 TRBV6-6 CASSPGQGVSYNSPLHF
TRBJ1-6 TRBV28 CASSGGSSYNSPLHF
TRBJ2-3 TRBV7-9 CASSATGVADTQYF
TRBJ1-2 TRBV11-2 CASSPRYGHGNYGYTF
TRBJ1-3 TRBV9 CASSPSQMGPLTGNTIYF
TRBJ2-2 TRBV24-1 CATSDRQVRELFF
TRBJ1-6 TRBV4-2 CASSQERTGSNSPLHF
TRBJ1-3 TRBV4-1 CASSQLSLPGTIYF